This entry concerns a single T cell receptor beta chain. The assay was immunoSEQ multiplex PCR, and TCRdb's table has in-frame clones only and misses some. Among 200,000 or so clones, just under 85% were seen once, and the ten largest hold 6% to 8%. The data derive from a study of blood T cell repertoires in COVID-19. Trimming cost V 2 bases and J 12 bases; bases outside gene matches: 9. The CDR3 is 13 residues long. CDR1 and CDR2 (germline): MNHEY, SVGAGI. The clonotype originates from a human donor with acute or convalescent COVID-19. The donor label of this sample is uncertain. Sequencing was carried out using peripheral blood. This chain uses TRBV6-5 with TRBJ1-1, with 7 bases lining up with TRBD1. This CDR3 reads CASSYGPGTVPFF. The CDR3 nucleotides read TGTGCCAGCAGTTACGGCCCCGGGACAGTACCTTTCTTT.